Detailed here is one TCR beta chain. Germline CDR1 is MNHEY and CDR2 is SMNVEV (reference sequence). Trimming stripped 4 bases from V and 2 bases from J, with 11 bases between. The CDR3 sequence is 14 residues long. The data belong to a study of T cells in Graves' hyperthyroidism and ophthalmopathy. Disease duration under 2 months; hyperthyroidism patients were aged 18 to 65. Cells are PBMCs isolated from roughly 9.2 ml of fresh blood. The TCR beta CDR3 regions underwent amplification using RNA transcripts as the source. First-round RT-PCR targeting the TCR CDR3 was performed with the HTBI primer set. MiXCR, applied by TCRdb to the multiplex PCR reads, yields one record per CDR3 protein. The table has approximately 710,000 distinct CDR3 sequences, around 16% seen once; the top ten hold less than 20%.

This clonotype originated in a man aged 50 or older with Graves' hyperthyroidism. The rearrangement links TRBV27 to TRBJ1-2; TRBD1 might be the D (5 bases). Sequenced sample: blood. The CDR3 bases are TGTGCCAGCAGTTATGGGAGGGGAAACTATGGCTACACCTTC. This gives the protein CASSYGRGNYGYTF.